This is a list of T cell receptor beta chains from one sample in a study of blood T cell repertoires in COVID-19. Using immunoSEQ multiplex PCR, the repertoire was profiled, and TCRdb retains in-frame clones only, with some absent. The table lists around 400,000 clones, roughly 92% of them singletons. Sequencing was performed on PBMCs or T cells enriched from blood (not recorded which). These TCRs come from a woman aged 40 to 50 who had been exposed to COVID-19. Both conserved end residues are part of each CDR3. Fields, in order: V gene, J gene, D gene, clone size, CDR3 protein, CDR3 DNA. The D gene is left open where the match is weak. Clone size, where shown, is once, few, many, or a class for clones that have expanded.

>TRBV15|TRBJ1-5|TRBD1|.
CATSRTTGGQQPQHF
TGTGCCACCAGCAGAACTACAGGGGGACAACAGCCCCAGCATTTT
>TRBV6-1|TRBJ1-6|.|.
CASSENPRKESYNSPLHF
TGTGCCAGCAGTGAAAACCCCCGCAAGGAGTCCTATAATTCACCCCTCCACTTT
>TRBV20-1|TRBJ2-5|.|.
CSASSRLGGTQYF
TGCAGTGCTAGTTCCAGACTGGGAGGGACCCAGTACTTC
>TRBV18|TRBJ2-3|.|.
CASSPPYLAGNDADTQYF
TGTGCCAGCTCACCACCTTACTTGGCGGGCAACGACGCAGATACGCAGTATTTT
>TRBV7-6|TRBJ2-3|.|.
CASSLGGTTDTQYF
TGTGCCAGCAGCTTAGGGGGGACAACAGATACGCAGTATTTT
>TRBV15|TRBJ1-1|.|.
CATSSHLDRRTFF
TGTGCCACCAGCAGCCATCTTGACAGGAGGACTTTCTTT
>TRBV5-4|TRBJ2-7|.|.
CASSLDPSSYEQYF
TGTGCCAGCAGCTTGGACCCCAGCTCCTACGAGCAGTACTTC
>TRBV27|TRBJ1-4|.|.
CASKQVAGPNEKLFF
TGTGCCAGCAAACAGGTGGCAGGGCCTAATGAAAAACTGTTTTTT
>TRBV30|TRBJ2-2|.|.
CACLNSGLANTGELFF
TGTGCCTGCTTAAACTCCGGACTGGCGAACACCGGGGAGCTGTTTTTT
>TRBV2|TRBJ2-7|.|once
CASSAGAIQSYEQYF
TGTGCCAGCAGTGCCGGAGCTATCCAGTCCTACGAGCAGTACTTC
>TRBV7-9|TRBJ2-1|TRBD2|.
CASSPLAGVSSEQFF
TGTGCCAGCAGCCCTCTAGCGGGAGTCAGTAGTGAGCAGTTCTTC
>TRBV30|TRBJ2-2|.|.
CAWISGSTGELFF
TGTGCCTGGATCTCCGGGAGCACCGGGGAGCTGTTTTTT
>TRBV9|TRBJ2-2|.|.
CASSVGSSNTGELFF
TGTGCCAGCAGCGTAGGTAGCAGTAACACCGGGGAGCTGTTTTTT
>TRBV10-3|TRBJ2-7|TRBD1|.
CAISEAGGSHEQYF
TGTGCCATCTCTGAGGCAGGGGGCTCCCACGAGCAGTACTTC
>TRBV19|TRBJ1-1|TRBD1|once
CASSPIQGGTEAFF
TGTGCCAGTAGTCCCATCCAGGGGGGAACTGAAGCTTTCTTT
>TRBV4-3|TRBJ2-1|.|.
CASSQDPAFQAYNEQFF
TGCGCCAGCAGCCAAGATCCGGCGTTCCAGGCCTACAATGAGCAGTTCTTC
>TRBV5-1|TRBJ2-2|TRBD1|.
CASIPGQGSTGELFF
TGCGCCAGCATCCCGGGACAGGGTTCCACCGGGGAGCTGTTTTTT
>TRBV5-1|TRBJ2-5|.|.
CASSFWDNQETQYF
TGCGCCAGCAGCTTCTGGGACAACCAAGAGACCCAGTACTTC
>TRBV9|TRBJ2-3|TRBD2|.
CASSVVGGGAVGTDTQYF
TGTGCCAGCAGCGTAGTGGGCGGGGGGGCCGTAGGCACAGATACGCAGTATTTT
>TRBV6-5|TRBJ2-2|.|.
CASSPLPGGTGELFF
TGTGCCAGCAGTCCCCTTCCCGGGGGCACCGGGGAGCTGTTTTTT
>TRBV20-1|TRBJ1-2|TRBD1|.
CSASRTGGAGTF
TGCAGTGCTAGTAGGACAGGGGGCGCGGGAACCTTC
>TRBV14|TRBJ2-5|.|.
CASSHRTKQETQYF
TGTGCCAGCAGCCATCGGACAAAACAAGAGACCCAGTACTTC
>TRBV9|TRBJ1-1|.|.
CASSVGPIVNTEAFF
TGTGCCAGCAGCGTAGGTCCGATAGTGAACACTGAAGCTTTCTTT
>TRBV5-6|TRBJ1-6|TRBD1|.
CASSLDVRQGAYSPLHF
TGTGCCAGCAGCTTGGATGTGAGACAGGGGGCTTATTCACCCCTCCACTTT
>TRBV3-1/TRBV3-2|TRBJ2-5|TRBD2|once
CASSQGGPAGQETQYF
TGTGCCAGCAGCCAAGGGGGCCCAGCGGGGCAAGAGACCCAGTACTTC
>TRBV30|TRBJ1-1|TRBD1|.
CAWSVQDRGGAFF
TGTGCCTGGAGTGTACAGGACAGGGGGGGAGCTTTCTTT
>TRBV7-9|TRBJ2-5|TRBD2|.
CASSPEGLGGKTQYF
TGTGCCAGCAGCCCAGAGGGACTAGGGGGAAAGACCCAGTACTTC
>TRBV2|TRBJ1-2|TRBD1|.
CASSTGVGGYTF
TGTGCCAGCAGTACAGGGGTGGGCGGCTACACCTTC
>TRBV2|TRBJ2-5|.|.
CASSGRTNQETQYF
TGTGCCAGCAGTGGCAGGACAAATCAAGAGACCCAGTACTTC
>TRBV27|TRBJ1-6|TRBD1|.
CASSFPTGEISYNSPLHF
TGTGCCAGCAGTTTTCCTACAGGGGAGATCTCCTATAATTCACCCCTCCACTTT
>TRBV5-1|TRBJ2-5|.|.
CASSPRSQGGQETQYF
TGCGCCAGCAGCCCACGTAGCCAGGGTGGCCAAGAGACCCAGTACTTC